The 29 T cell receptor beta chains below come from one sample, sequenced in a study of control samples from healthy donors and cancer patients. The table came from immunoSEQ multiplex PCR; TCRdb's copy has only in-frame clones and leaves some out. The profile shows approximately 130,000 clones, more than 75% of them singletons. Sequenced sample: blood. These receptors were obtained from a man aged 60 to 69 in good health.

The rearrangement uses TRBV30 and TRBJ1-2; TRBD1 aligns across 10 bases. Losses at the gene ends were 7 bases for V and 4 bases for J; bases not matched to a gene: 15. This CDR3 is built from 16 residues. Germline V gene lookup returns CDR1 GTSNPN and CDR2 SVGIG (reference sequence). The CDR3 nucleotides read TGTGCCTTTCACCGGGACAGGGGCATCTCATCCTATGGCTACACCTTC. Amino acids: CAFHRDRGISSYGYTF.

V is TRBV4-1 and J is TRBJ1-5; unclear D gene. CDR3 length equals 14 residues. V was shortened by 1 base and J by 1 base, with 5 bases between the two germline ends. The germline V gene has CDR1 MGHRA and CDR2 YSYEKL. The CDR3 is CASSQAVSNQPQHF. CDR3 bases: TGCGCCAGCAGCCAAGCAGTAAGCAATCAGCCCCAGCATTTT.

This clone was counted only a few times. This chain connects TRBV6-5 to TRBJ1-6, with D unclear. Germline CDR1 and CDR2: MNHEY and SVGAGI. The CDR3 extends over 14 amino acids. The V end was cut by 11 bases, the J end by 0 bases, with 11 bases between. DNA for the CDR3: TGTGCCCTGGGCGGGAGCTCCTATAATTCACCCCTCCACTTT. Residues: CALGGSSYNSPLHF.

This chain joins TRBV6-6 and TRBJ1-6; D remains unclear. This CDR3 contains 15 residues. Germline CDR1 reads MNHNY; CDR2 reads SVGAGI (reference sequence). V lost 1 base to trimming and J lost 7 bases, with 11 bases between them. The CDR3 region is CASSYFSGNNSPLHF. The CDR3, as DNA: TGTGCCAGCAGTTACTTCTCCGGGAACAATTCACCCCTCCACTTT.

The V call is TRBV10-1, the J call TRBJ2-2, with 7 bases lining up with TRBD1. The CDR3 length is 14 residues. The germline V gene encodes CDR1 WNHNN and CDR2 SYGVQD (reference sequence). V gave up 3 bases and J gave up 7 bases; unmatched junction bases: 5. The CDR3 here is CASSETTGYGELFF. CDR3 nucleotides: TGCGCCAGCAGTGAAACGACAGGGTACGGGGAGCTGTTTTTT.

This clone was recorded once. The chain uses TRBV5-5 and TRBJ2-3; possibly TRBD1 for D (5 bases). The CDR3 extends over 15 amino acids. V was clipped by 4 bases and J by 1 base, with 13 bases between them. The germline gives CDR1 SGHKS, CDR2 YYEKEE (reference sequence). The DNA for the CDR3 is TGTGCCAGCAGCCCGACAGTGTCTCGCACAGATACGCAGTATTTT. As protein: CASSPTVSRTDTQYF.

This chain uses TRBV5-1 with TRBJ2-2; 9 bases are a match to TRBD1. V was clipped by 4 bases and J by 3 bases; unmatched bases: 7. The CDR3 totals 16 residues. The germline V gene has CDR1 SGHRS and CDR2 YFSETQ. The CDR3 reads CASSPRDRAHTGELFF. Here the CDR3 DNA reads TGCGCCAGCAGCCCCCGGGACAGGGCTCACACCGGGGAGCTGTTTTTT.

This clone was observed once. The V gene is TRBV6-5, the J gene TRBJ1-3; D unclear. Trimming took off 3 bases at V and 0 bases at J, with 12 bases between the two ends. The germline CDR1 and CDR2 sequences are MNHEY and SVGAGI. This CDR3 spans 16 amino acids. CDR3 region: CASSYQRQSSGNTIYF. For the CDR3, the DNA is TGTGCCAGCAGTTATCAGAGGCAGAGCTCTGGAAACACCATATATTTT.

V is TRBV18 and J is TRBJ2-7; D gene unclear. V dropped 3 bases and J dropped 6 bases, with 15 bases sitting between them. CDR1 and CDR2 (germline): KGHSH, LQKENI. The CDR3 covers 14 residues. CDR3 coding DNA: TGTGCCAGCTCACCTATGCTTGGGGAAGCCGAGCAGTACTTC. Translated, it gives CASSPMLGEAEQYF. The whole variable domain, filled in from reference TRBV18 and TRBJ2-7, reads NAGVMQNPRHLVRRRGQEARLRCSPMKGHSHVYWYRQLPEEGLKFMVYLQKENIIDESGMPKERFSAEFPKEGPSILRIQQVVRGDSAAYFCASSPMLGEAEQYFGPGTRLTVT.

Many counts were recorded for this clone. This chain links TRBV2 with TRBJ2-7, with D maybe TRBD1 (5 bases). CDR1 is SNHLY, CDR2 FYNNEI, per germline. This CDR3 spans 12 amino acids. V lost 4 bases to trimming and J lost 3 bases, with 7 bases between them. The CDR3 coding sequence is TGTGCCAGCAGTGCTACAGGCTACGAGCAGTACTTC. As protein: CASSATGYEQYF.

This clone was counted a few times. CDR3 region: CSVEEPNQPQHF. DNA for the CDR3: TGCAGCGTTGAAGAGCCGAATCAGCCCCAGCATTTT. The rearrangement uses TRBV29-1 and TRBJ1-5; D uncertain. The CDR3 totals 12 residues. Trimming stripped 0 bases from V and 4 bases from J, with 4 bases between. CDR1 is SQVTM, CDR2 ANQGSEA, per germline.

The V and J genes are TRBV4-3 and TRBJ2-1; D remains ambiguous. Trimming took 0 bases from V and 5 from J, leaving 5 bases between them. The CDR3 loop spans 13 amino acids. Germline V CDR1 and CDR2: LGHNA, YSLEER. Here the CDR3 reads CASSQDLDNEQFF. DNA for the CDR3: TGCGCCAGCAGCCAAGATCTGGACAATGAGCAGTTCTTC.

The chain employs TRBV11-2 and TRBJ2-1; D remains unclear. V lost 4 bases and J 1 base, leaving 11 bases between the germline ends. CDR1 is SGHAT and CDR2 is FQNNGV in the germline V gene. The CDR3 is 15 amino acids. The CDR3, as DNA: TGTGCCAGCAGCTCATTAGTACAATCCTACAATGAGCAGTTCTTC. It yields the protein CASSSLVQSYNEQFF.

CDR3 DNA sequence: TGTGCCAGCAGTTTAGAGGGGGTGGCTACTGAAGCTTTCTTT. Translating gives CASSLEGVATEAFF. This chain connects TRBV28 to TRBJ1-1; maybe TRBD1 (6 bases). Deletions cut 2 bases from V and 5 bases from J, with 12 bases between. The CDR3 spans 14 residues. Germline loops: CDR1 MDHEN, CDR2 SYDVKM. The variable domain in full, completed from reference TRBV28 and TRBJ1-1, reads DVKVTQSSRYLVKRTGEKVFLECVQDMDHENMFWYRQDPGLGLRLIYFSYDVKMKEKGDIPEGYSVSREKKERFSLILESASTNQTSMYLCASSLEGVATEAFFGQGTRLTVV.

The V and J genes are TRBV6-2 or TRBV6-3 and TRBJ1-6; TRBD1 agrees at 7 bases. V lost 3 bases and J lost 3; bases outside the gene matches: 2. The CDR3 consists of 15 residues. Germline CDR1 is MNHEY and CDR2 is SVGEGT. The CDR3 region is CASSYWDSYNSPLHF. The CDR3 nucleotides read TGTGCCAGCAGTTATTGGGACAGCTATAATTCACCCCTCCACTTT.

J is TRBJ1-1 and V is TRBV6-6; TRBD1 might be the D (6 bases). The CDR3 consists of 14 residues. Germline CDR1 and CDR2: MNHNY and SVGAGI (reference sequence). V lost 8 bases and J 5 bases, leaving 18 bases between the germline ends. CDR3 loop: CASSPRGAWTEAFF. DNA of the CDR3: TGTGCCAGCTCACCGAGGGGGGCTTGGACTGAAGCTTTCTTT.

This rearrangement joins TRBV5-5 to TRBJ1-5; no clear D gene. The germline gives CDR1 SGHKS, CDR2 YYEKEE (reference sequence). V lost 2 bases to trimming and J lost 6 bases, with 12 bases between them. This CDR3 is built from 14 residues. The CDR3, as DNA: TGTGCCAGCAGCTTAGAAGGGCGAGGTCAGCCCCAGCATTTT. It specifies CASSLEGRGQPQHF.

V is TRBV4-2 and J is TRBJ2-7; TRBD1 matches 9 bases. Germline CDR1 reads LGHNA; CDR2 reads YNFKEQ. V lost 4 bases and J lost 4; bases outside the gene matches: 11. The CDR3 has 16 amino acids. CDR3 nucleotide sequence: TGTGCCAGCAGCCGAGAAGGGACAGGGAGCTTTTACGAGCAGTACTTC. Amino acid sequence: CASSREGTGSFYEQYF.

As DNA, the CDR3 is TGTGCCAGCTCCTCGGAGGATAGATTTGAGAATCAGCCCCAGCATTTT. This gives the protein CASSSEDRFENQPQHF. The gene calls are TRBV9 and TRBJ1-5; D is undetermined. CDR3 size: 16 residues. Germline lookup yields CDR1 SGDLS and CDR2 YYNGEE. The germline V and J ends were trimmed by 7 bases and 4 bases, with 21 bases remaining between them.

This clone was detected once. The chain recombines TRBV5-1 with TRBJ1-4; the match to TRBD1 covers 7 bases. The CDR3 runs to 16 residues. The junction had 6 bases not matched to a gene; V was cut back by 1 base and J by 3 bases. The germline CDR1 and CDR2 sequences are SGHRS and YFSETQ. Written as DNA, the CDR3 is TGCGCCAGCAGCTTGCTTCCCCAGGGGGCTAATGAAAAACTGTTTTTT. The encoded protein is CASSLLPQGANEKLFF.

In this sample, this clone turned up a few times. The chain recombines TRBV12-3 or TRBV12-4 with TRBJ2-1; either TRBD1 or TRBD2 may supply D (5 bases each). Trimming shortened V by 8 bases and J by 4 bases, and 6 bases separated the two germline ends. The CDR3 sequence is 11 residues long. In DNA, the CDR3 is TGTGCCAGCGGGGGTTACAATGAGCAGTTCTTC. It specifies CASGGYNEQFF.

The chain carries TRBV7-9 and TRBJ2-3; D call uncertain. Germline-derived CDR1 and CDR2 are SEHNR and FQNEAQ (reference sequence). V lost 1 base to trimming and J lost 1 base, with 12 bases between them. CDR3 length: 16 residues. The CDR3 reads CASSLGRVERTDTQYF. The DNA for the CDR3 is TGTGCCAGCAGCTTAGGGCGAGTCGAACGCACAGATACGCAGTATTTT.

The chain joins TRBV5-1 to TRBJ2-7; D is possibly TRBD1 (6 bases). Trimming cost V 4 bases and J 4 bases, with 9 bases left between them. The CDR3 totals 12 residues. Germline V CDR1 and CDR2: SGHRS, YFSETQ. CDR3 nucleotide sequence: TGCGCCAGCAGCGAGACAGGATACGAGCAGTACTTC. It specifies CASSETGYEQYF.

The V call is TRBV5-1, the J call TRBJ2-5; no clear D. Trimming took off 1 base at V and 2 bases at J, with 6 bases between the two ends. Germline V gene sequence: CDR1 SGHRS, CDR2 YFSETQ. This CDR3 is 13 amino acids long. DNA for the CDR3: TGCGCCAGCAGCTTGTTCATACAAGAGACCCAGTACTTC. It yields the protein CASSLFIQETQYF.

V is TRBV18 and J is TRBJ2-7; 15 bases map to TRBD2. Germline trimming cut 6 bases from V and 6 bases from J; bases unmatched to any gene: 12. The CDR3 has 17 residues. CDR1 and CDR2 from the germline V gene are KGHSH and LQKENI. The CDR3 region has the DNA TGTGCCAGCTCGTTAACCGGACTAGCGGGGGGGCCCGGCGAGCAGTACTTC. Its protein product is CASSLTGLAGGPGEQYF.

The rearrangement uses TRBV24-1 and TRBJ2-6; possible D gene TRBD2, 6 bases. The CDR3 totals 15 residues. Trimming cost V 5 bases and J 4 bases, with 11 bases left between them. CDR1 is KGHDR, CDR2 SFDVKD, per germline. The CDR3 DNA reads TGTGCCACCAGTGGGGGTGCGGGAGGGGCCAACGTCCTGACTTTC. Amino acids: CATSGGAGGANVLTF.

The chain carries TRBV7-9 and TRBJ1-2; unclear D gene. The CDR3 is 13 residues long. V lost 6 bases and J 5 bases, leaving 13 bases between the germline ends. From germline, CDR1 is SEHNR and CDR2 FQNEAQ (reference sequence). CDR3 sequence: CASSGSAVYGYTF. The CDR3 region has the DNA TGTGCCAGCAGTGGTTCGGCGGTGTATGGCTACACCTTC. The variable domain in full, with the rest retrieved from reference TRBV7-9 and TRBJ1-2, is DTGVSQNPRHKITKRGQNVTFRCDPISEHNRLYWYRQTLGQGPEFLTYFQNEAQLEKSRLLSDRFSAERPKGSFSTLEIQRTEQGDSAMYLCASSGSAVYGYTFGSGTRLTVV.

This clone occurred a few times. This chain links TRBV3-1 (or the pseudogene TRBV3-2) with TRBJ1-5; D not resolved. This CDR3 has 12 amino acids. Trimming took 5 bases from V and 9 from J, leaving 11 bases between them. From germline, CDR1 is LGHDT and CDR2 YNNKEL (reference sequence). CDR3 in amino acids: CASSENRGPQHF. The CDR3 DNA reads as TGTGCCAGCAGCGAAAATCGGGGGCCCCAGCATTTT.

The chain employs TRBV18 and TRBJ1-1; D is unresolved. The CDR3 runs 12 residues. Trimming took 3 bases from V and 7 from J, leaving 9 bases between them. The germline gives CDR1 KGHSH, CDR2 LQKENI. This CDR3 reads CASSPMVNEAFF. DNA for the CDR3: TGTGCCAGCTCACCTATGGTGAATGAAGCTTTCTTT.